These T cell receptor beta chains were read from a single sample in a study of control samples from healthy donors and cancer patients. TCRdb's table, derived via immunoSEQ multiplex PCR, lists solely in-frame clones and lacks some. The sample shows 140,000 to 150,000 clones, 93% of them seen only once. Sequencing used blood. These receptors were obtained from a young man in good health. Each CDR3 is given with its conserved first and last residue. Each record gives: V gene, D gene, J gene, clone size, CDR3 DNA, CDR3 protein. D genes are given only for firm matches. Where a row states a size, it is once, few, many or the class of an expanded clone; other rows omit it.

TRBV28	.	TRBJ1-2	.	TGTGCCAGCAGTTTAGGCGGCACCGTAATGGGCTACACCTTC	CASSLGGTVMGYTF
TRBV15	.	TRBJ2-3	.	TGTGCCACCAGCCTTAGCGGCAGCACAGATACGCAGTATTTT	CATSLSGSTDTQYF
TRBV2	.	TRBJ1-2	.	TGTGCCAGCTCCTTCCGGGACCTTCCACTTTATGGCTACACCTTC	CASSFRDLPLYGYTF
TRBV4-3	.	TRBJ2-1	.	TGCGCCAGCAGTCCCGCTCCAGGGTGGAATGAGCAGTTCTTC	CASSPAPGWNEQFF
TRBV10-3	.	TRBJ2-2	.	TGTGCCATCAGTGGAGTCGGCGGGACCGGGGAGCTGTTTTTT	CAISGVGGTGELFF
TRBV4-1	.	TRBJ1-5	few	TGCGCCAGCAGCCAAGAGAGCGGGCTCACGGGGCTATATCCCCAGCATTTT	CASSQESGLTGLYPQHF
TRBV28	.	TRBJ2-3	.	TGTGCCAGCAGTAGGAGTAAAGATACGCAGTATTTT	CASSRSKDTQYF
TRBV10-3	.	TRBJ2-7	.	TGTGCCTCAGGACCCCACGGCGAACCCTACGAGCAGTACTTC	CASGPHGEPYEQYF
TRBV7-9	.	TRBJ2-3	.	TGTGCCAGCAGCTTTGAGGCATCAGATACGCAGTATTTT	CASSFEASDTQYF
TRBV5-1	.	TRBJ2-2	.	TGCGCCAGCAGCTTGGGGAACAGGAACACCGGGGAGCTGTTTTTT	CASSLGNRNTGELFF
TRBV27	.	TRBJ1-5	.	TGTGCCAGCAGCTTCGTGAATAGCAATCAGCCCCAGCATTTT	CASSFVNSNQPQHF
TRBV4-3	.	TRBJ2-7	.	TGCGCCAGCAGCCCCGGCCCGGCCTACGAGCAGTACTTC	CASSPGPAYEQYF
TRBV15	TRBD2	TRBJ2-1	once	TGTGCCACCAGCGATAGCGGGTGGGACAATGAGCAGTTCTTC	CATSDSGWDNEQFF
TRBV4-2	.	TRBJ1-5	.	TGTGCCAGCAGCCACCGGGGGGTAGGTCAGCCCCAGCATTTT	CASSHRGVGQPQHF
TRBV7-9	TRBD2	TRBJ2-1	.	TGTGCCAGCAGCTCAAGACTAGCGGCAATCTCCTACAATGAGCAGTTCTTC	CASSSRLAAISYNEQFF
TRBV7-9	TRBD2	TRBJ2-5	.	TGTGCCAGCAGCCTTGCTAGCGGGAGTCATCGAGAGACCCAGTACTTC	CASSLASGSHRETQYF
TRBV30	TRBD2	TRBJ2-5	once	TGTACCGGAACAACGGGGGGTATGGGAGAGACCCAGTACTTC	CTGTTGGMGETQYF
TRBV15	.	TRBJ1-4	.	TGTGCCACCAGCAGACCAACAAATTCGGAGGAAAAACTGTTTTTT	CATSRPTNSEEKLFF
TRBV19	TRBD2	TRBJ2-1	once	TGTGCCAGTAGTATTAGGACGGGAGGGCCCTCCTACAATGAGCAGTTCTTC	CASSIRTGGPSYNEQFF
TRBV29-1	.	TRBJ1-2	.	TGCAGCGTTGAAGATAACAGGCCCTATGGCTACACCTTC	CSVEDNRPYGYTF
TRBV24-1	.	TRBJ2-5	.	TGTGCCACCAGTTCGGCCTCGAGGGGAGAGACCCAGTACTTC	CATSSASRGETQYF
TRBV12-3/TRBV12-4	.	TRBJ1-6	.	TGTGCCAGCAGTAGGGGAGCGAGTTCACCCCTCCACTTT	CASSRGASSPLHF
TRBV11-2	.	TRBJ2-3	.	TGTGCCAGCAGCTGGGGGAGATCGGGGGGCGATACGCAGTATTTT	CASSWGRSGGDTQYF
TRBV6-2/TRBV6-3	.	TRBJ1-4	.	TGTGCCAGCAGATACAGGGAGGATGAAAAACTGTTTTTT	CASRYREDEKLFF
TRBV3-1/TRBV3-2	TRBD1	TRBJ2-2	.	TGTGCCAGCAGCCGGGACAGGGCTAACACCGGGGAGCTGTTTTTT	CASSRDRANTGELFF
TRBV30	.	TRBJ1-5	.	TGTGCCTGGAGACCCCAGGGGCATCAGCCCCAGCATTTT	CAWRPQGHQPQHF
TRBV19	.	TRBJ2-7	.	TGTGCCAGTAGTATAAAACCAGAGTCATGGGTCTCCTACGAGCAGTACTTC	CASSIKPESWVSYEQYF
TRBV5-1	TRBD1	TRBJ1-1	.	TGCGCCAGCAGCTTGGACAGAGACAGGGCGAACACTGAAGCTTTCTTT	CASSLDRDRANTEAFF
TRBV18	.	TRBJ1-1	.	TGTGCCAGCTCACCACCGTTACAGCTGAACACTGAAGCTTTCTTT	CASSPPLQLNTEAFF
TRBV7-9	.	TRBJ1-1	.	TGTGCCAGCAGCCTGTTGACAGAGAACACTGAAGCTTTCTTT	CASSLLTENTEAFF
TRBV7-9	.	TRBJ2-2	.	TGTGCCAGCAGTATGGTTCCCGGGGAGCTGTTTTTT	CASSMVPGELFF
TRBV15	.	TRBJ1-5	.	TGTGCCACCAGCCCTGGGGGGGGCTTCCGGCAGCCCCAGCATTTT	CATSPGGGFRQPQHF
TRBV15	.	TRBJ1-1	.	TGTGCCACCAGCACAGGGCAGGGTGACACTGAAGCTTTCTTT	CATSTGQGDTEAFF
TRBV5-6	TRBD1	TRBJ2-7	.	TGTGCCAGCAGCTTGGGGGGACAGACCTACGAGCAGTACTTC	CASSLGGQTYEQYF
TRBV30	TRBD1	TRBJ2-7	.	TGTGCCTGGAGTATGGGACAGGGGACTTCCTACGAGCAGTACTTC	CAWSMGQGTSYEQYF
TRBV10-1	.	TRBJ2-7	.	TGCGCCAGCAGGAGGAGGGTAAAGGACGAGCAGTACTTC	CASRRRVKDEQYF